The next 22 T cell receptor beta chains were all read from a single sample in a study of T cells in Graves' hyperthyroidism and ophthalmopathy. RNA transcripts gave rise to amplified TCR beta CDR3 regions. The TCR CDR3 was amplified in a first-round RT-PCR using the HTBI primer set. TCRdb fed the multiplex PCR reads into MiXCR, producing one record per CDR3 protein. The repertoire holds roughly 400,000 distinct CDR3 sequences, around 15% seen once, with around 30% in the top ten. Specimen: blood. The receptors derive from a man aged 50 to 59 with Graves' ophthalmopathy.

In nucleotides, the CDR3 is TGTGCCAGCAGATTCCTAGCGGGAGGGTCCCAAGAGACCCAGTACTTC. Translated, it gives CASRFLAGGSQETQYF. The chain is built from TRBV6-1 and TRBJ2-5; 12 bases map to TRBD2. The V segment lost 6 bases and the J segment 1 base; nucleotides outside the gene matches: 6. The germline V gene has CDR1 MNHNS and CDR2 SASEGT. The CDR3 consists of 16 residues.

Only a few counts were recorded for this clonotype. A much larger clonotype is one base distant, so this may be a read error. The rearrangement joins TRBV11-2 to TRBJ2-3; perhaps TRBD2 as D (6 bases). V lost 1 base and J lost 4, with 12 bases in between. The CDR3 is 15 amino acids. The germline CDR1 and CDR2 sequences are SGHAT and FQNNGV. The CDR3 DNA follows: TGTGCCAGCAGCTTAGGTAACGGGAGCCCAGATACGCAGTATTTT. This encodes CASSLGNGSPDTQYF.

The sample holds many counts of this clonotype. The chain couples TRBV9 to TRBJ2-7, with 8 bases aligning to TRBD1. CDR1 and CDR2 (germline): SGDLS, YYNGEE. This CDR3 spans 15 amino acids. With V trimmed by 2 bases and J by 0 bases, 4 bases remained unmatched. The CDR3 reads CASSVRTGSSYEQYF. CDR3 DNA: TGTGCCAGCAGCGTGAGGACAGGGAGCTCCTACGAGCAGTACTTC. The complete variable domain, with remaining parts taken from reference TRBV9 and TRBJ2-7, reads DSGVTQTPKHLITATGQRVTLRCSPRSGDLSVYWYQQSLDQGLQFLIQYYNGEERAKGNILERFSAQQFPDLHSELNLSSLELGDSALYFCASSVRTGSSYEQYFGPGTRLTVT.

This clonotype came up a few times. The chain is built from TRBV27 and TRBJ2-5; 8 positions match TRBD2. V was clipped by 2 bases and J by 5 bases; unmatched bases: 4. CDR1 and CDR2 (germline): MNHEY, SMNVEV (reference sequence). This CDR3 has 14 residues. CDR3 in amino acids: CASSLRLATETQYF. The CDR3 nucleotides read TGTGCCAGCAGTTTACGACTAGCGACTGAGACCCAGTACTTC.

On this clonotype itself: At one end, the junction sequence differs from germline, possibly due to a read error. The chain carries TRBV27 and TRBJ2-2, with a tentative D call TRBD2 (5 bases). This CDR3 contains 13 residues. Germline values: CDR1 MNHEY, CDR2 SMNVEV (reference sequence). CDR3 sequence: CASSLLSTGKLFF. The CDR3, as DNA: TGTGCCAGCAGTTTATTGTCCACCGGGAAGCTGTTTTTT.

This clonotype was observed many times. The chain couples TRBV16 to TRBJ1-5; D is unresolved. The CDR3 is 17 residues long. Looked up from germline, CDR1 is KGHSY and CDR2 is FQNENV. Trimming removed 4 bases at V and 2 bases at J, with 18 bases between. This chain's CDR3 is CASSPPVGRRGNQPQHF. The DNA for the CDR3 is TGTGCCAGCAGCCCCCCCGTCGGCAGGCGCGGCAATCAGCCCCAGCATTTT.

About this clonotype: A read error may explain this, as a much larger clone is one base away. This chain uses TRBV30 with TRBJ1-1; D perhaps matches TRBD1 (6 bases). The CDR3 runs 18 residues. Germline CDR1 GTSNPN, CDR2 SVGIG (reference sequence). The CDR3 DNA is TGTGCCTGGAGCCAAAACAGGGTCGGAAACCTTAAGAACACTGGAGCTTTCTTT. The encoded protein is CAWSQNRVGNLKNTGAFF.

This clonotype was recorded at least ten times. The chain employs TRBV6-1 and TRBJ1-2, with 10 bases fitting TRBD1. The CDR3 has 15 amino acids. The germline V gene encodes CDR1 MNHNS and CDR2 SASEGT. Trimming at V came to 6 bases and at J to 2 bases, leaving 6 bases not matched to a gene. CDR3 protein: CASSDGTGANYGYTF. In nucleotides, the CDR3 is TGTGCCAGCAGCGACGGGACAGGGGCAAACTATGGCTACACCTTC.

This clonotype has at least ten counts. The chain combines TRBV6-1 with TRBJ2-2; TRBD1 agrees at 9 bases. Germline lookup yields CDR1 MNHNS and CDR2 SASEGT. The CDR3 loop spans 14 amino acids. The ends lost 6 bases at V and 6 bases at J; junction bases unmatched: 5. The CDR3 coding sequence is TGTGCCAGCAGGGATTACAGGGGGCCCGGGGAGCTGTTTTTT. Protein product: CASRDYRGPGELFF.

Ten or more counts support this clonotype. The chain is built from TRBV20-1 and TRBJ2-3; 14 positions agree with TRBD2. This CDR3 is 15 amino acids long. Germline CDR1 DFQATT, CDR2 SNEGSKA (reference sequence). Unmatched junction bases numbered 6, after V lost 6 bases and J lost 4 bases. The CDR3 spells CSADGTSGRSDTQYF. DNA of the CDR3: TGCAGTGCAGACGGGACTAGCGGGAGATCAGATACGCAGTATTTT.

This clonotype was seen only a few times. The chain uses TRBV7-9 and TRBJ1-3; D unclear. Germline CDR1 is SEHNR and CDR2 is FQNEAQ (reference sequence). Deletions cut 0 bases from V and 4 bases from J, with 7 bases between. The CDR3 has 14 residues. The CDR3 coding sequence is TGTGCCAGCAGCTTAGCGGTTCAAGGAAACACCATATATTTT. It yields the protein CASSLAVQGNTIYF.

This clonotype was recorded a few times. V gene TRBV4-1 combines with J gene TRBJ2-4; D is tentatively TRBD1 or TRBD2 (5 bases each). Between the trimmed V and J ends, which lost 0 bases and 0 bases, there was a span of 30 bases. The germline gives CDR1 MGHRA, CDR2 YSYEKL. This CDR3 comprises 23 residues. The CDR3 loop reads CASSQDFVEIATRPGLAKNIQYF. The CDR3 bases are TGCGCCAGCAGCCAAGATTTCGTGGAAATAGCGACCCGCCCGGGGCTAGCCAAAAACATTCAGTACTTC.

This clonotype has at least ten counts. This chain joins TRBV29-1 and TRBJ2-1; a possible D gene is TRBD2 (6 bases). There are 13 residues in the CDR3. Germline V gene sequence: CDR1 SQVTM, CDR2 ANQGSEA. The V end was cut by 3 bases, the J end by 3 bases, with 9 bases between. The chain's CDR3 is CSVEEGFYNEQFF. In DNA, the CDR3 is TGCAGCGTTGAGGAGGGCTTCTACAATGAGCAGTTCTTC.

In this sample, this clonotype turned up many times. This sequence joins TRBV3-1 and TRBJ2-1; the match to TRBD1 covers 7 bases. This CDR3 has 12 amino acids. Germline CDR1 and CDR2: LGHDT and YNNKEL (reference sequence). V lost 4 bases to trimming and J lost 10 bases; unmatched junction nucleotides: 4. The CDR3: CASSRGGREQFF. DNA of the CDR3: TGTGCCAGCAGCCGAGGGGGCAGAGAGCAGTTCTTC.

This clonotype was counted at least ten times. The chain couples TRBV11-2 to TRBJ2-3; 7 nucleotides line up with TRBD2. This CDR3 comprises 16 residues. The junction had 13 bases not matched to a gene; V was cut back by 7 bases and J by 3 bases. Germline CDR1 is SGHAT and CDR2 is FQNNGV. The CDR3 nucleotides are TGTGCCAGCAACGATCGAGGGAGGGTGGGTACAGATACGCAGTATTTT. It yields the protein CASNDRGRVGTDTQYF.

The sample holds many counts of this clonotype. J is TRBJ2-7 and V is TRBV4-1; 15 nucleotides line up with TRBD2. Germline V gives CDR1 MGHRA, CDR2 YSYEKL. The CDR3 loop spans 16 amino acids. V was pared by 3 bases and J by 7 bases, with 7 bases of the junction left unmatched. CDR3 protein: CASSHPKGLAGGEQYF. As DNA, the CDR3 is TGCGCCAGCAGCCACCCGAAGGGACTAGCGGGAGGTGAGCAGTACTTC.

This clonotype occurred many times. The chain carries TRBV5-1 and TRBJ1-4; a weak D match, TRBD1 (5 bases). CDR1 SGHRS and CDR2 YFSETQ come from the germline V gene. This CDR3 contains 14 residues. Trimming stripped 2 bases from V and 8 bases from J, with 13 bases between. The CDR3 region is CASSFAQDREKLFF. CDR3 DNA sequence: TGCGCCAGCAGCTTTGCACAGGATCGAGAAAAACTGTTTTTT.

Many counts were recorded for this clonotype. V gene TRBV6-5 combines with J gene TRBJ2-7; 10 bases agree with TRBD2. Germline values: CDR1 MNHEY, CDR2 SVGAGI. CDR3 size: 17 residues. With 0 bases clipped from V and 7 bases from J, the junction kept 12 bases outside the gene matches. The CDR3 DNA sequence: TGTGCCAGCAGTTACTCGCTGGGACTAGCGAAGATGAGGGAGCAGTACTTC. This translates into CASSYSLGLAKMREQYF.

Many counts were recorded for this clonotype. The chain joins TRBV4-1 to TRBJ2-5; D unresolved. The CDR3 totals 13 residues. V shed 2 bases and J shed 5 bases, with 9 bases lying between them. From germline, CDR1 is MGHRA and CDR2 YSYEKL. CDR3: CASSQSRTETQYF. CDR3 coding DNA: TGCGCCAGCAGCCAATCCAGGACCGAGACCCAGTACTTC.

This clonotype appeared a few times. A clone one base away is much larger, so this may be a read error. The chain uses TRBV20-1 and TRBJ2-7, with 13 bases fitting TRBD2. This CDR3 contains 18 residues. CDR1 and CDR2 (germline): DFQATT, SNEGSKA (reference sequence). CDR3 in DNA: TGCAGTGCTAGATTTTTAGGGACTAGCGGGAAAGGGGGCTACGCGCAGTACTTC. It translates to CSARFLGTSGKGGYAQYF.

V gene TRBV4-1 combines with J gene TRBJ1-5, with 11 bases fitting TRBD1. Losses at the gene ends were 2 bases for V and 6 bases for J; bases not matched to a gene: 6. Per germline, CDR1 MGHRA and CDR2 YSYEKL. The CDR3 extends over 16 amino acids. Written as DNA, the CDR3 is TGCGCCAGCAGCCAATCCGGGACAGGGGGTTCTCAGCCCCAGCATTTT. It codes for CASSQSGTGGSQPQHF.

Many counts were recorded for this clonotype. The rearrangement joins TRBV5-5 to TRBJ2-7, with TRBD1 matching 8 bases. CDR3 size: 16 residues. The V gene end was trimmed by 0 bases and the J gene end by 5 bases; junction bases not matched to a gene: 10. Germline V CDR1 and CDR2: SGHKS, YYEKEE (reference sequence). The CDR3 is CASSLGVGQGTHEQYF. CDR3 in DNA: TGTGCCAGCAGCTTGGGCGTCGGACAGGGTACTCACGAGCAGTACTTC.